The 13 T cell receptor beta chains in this list originate from one sample, sequenced in a study of blood T cells in healthy people across ages. A second PCR of about 6 to 12 cycles used a sample-barcoded 5' primer and a J-beta primer mix. TCRdb analysed the 5' RACE reads with MiXCR anew, one entry per CDR3 protein. Seen here are about 810,000 distinct CDR3 sequences, about 36% observed once, and the top ten hold 10% to 15%. The material sequenced was blood. The receptor source for this set is a man aged 18 to 30 in good health.

This clonotype was observed a single time. A single base separates this from a much larger clone, so it may be a read error. This chain connects TRBV12-3 or TRBV12-4 to TRBJ2-7; 11 positions agree with TRBD1. The CDR3 is 15 residues long. After removal of 5 bases from V and 6 bases from J, the junction contained 9 bases not matched to a gene. The CDR3 DNA follows: TGTGCCAGCAGTGCCGGGACAGGGGGTAGGAGCGAGCAGTACTTC. Translating gives CASSAGTGGRSEQYF.

The chain couples TRBV5-5 to TRBJ2-1, with 8 bases that match TRBD2. There are 16 residues in the CDR3. Germline trimming cut 1 base from V and 2 bases from J; bases unmatched to any gene: 5. In germline, CDR1 is SGHKS, CDR2 YYEKEE (reference sequence). The CDR3 is CASSLTSAGAYNEQFF. In nucleotides, the CDR3 is TGTGCCAGCAGCTTGACTTCAGCGGGAGCCTACAATGAGCAGTTCTTC.

The genes are TRBV5-6 and TRBJ1-2, with D hard to call. Deletions cut 2 bases from V and 6 bases from J, with 11 bases between. This CDR3 comprises 13 residues. The germline CDR1 and CDR2 sequences are SGHDT and YYEEEE. The CDR3 protein is CASSFGYEDGYTF. CDR3 bases: TGTGCCAGCAGCTTCGGGTACGAGGATGGCTACACCTTC. The full variable domain, in which reference TRBV5-6 and TRBJ1-2 provide the parts outside the CDR3, is DAGVTQSPTHLIKTRGQQVTLRCSPKSGHDTVSWYQQALGQGPQFIFQYYEEEERQRGNFPDRFSGHQFPNYSSELNVNALLLGDSALYLCASSFGYEDGYTFGSGTRLTVV.

CDR3 region: CSATSGGSSEQFF. The CDR3 region has the DNA TGCAGTGCTACTAGCGGGGGCAGCAGTGAGCAGTTCTTC. The V and J genes are TRBV20-1 and TRBJ2-1, with 10 nucleotides matching TRBD2. CDR1 and CDR2 (germline): DFQATT, SNEGSKA (reference sequence). V shed 4 bases and J 9 bases; nucleotides not matched to a gene: 6. The CDR3 totals 13 residues.

In its sample, this clonotype was seen a few times. The chain joins TRBV24-1 to TRBJ2-1; D ambiguous. The V and J ends lost 5 bases and 6 bases respectively, with 10 bases between them. This CDR3 comprises 13 residues. The germline CDR1 and CDR2 sequences are KGHDR and SFDVKD. The CDR3 here is CATSGERSNEQFF. The CDR3, as DNA: TGTGCCACCAGTGGGGAAAGGAGCAATGAGCAGTTCTTC.

This sequence joins TRBV20-1 and TRBJ2-5; 13 bases are shared with TRBD2. The CDR3 extends over 15 amino acids. Germline trimming cut 3 bases from V and 5 bases from J; bases unmatched to any gene: 6. Germline V gene data show CDR1 as DFQATT and CDR2 as SNEGSKA (reference sequence). CDR3 bases: TGCAGTGCTAGCCGACTAGCGGGGGGCCAGGAGACCCAGTACTTC. This gives the protein CSASRLAGGQETQYF.

The chain couples TRBV7-2 to TRBJ1-3; TRBD1 matches at 7 bases. In germline, CDR1 is SGHTA, CDR2 FQGNSA. V was clipped by 5 bases and J by 9 bases; unmatched bases: 10. CDR3 length: 14 residues. The CDR3 nucleotides are TGTGCCAGCAGCCCGACACGACAGGGAGGCACCATATATTTT. Translation gives CASSPTRQGGTIYF.

The rearrangement uses TRBV12-3 or TRBV12-4 and TRBJ1-1; D unresolved. The V gene lost 5 bases and the J gene lost 3 bases, with 22 bases spanning the gap. The CDR3 extends over 17 amino acids. CDR3 amino acids: CASSPGSGEGIDTEAFF. The CDR3 DNA is TGTGCCAGCAGTCCAGGAAGCGGGGAAGGGATAGACACTGAAGCTTTCTTT.

V usage is TRBV20-1 and J usage is TRBJ2-1; a weak D match, TRBD2 (5 bases). V was shortened by 3 bases and J by 7 bases, with 13 bases between the two germline ends. The CDR3 has 13 residues. Looked up from germline, CDR1 is DFQATT and CDR2 is SNEGSKA (reference sequence). The CDR3 DNA is TGCAGTGCTAGCGAGCATACGGGAAATGAGCAGTTCTTC. Its translation is CSASEHTGNEQFF.

V and J are TRBV5-1 and TRBJ1-2; D possibly corresponds to TRBD1 (5 bases). The germline V and J ends were trimmed by 4 bases and 4 bases, with 17 bases remaining between them. The CDR3 totals 15 residues. CDR1 SGHRS and CDR2 YFSETQ come from the germline V gene. This CDR3 reads CASSPIGDSSYGYTF. For the CDR3, the DNA is TGCGCCAGCAGCCCGATAGGGGATTCCTCCTATGGCTACACCTTC.

This clonotype was detected only a few times. J is TRBJ2-3 and V is TRBV11-1; D not resolved. Germline V CDR1 and CDR2: SGHAT, FQDESV (reference sequence). CDR3 size: 21 residues. Trimming left V 0 bases short and J 1 base short, with 26 bases between. The CDR3, as DNA: TGTGCCAGCAGCTTAGCGAGGCTTGAGCCTATCTCACTCCGGGGCACAGATACGCAGTATTTT. Its protein is CASSLARLEPISLRGTDTQYF. Combining the CDR3 with reference TRBV11-1 and TRBJ2-3 gives the whole variable domain EAEVAQSPRYKITEKSQAVAFWCDPISGHATLYWYRQILGQGPELLVQFQDESVVDDSQLPKDRFSAERLKGVDSTLKIQPAELGDSAMYLCASSLARLEPISLRGTDTQYFGPGTRLTVL.

The chain has TRBV27 and TRBJ2-2; D is unclear. This CDR3 region has 15 residues. The V gene lost 4 bases and the J gene lost 0 bases, with 9 bases spanning the gap. From germline, CDR1 is MNHEY and CDR2 SMNVEV (reference sequence). The CDR3 nucleotides read TGTGCCAGCAGTTCTGAGGCCGCGAACACCGGGGAGCTGTTTTTT. Its protein product is CASSSEAANTGELFF.

The table lists this clonotype with a few counts. V usage is TRBV5-1 and J usage is TRBJ1-1; no definite D call. This CDR3 is 16 amino acids long. Germline-derived CDR1 and CDR2 are SGHRS and YFSETQ. Trimming cost V 0 bases and J 4 bases, with 16 bases left between them. CDR3 region: CASSLAGVGGSTEAFF. The CDR3 nucleotides are TGCGCCAGCAGCTTGGCCGGGGTCGGCGGGTCCACTGAAGCTTTCTTT.